Below are 23 T cell receptor beta chains sequenced from a single sample in a study of cytomegalovirus exposure and HLA in healthy donors (dated by TCRdb to about 2017). Libraries were constructed by the immunoSEQ multiplex PCR assay. For the multiplex PCR, a mixture combining 60 forward primers for TCR Vbeta segments and 13 reverse primers for TCR Jbeta segments was used. Held by TCRdb, this immuneACCESS table contains in-frame sequences only and omits some clones. Under half of the omission traces to an unresolved V gene where checked; the cause of the rest is unknown. This sample is represented by about 170,000 clones; about two thirds of them were singletons. Under 2.5% of the sample is taken by the ten largest. Sequencing was done on a sample of PBMCs. Receptor source: a human donor in good health.

The rearrangement uses TRBV30 and TRBJ2-2; 7 nucleotides match TRBD2. This CDR3 comprises 15 residues. Germline CDR1 GTSNPN, CDR2 SVGIG (reference sequence). V trimming: 0 bases; J trimming: 4 bases; junction bases outside the gene matches: 5. DNA of the CDR3: TGTGCCTGGAGTGTGGGAGGGGCGAGCACCGGGGAGCTGTTTTTT. It yields the protein CAWSVGGASTGELFF. Full variable domain (remainder filled in from reference TRBV30 and TRBJ2-2): SQTIHQWPATLVQPVGSPLSLECTVEGTSNPNLYWYRQAAGRGLQLLFYSVGIGQISSEVPQNLSASRPQDRQFILSSKKLLLSDSGFYLCAWSVGGASTGELFFGEGSRLTVL.

This clone was observed a handful of times. V gene TRBV7-8 combines with J gene TRBJ2-4, with TRBD2 as a possible D gene (5 bases). V was cut by 2 bases and J by 3 bases, with 8 bases left in between. This CDR3 is 14 amino acids long. CDR1 and CDR2 (germline): SGHVS, FQNEAQ. This CDR3 is CASSLSGNKNIQYF. DNA of the CDR3: TGTGCCAGCAGCTTATCGGGGAACAAAAACATTCAGTACTTC.

The rearrangement uses TRBV19 and TRBJ1-6; the D is unclear. The V end was cut by 5 bases, the J end by 7 bases, with 9 bases between. The CDR3 totals 13 residues. Germline lookup yields CDR1 LNHDA and CDR2 SQIVND (reference sequence). In DNA form, the CDR3 reads TGTGCCAGTAGTGGGCAGAAAAATTCACCCCTCCACTTT. This sequence encodes CASSGQKNSPLHF.

The rearrangement links TRBV7-3 to TRBJ1-3, with D perhaps TRBD1 (5 bases). The CDR3 consists of 18 residues. The germline CDR1 and CDR2 sequences are SGHTA and FQGTGA. V was clipped by 5 bases and J by 0 bases, with 20 bases between them. The DNA of the CDR3 is TGTGCCAGCAGCGATCCGCGGGGCAGGGCTAACTCTGGAAACACCATATATTTT. Its translation is CASSDPRGRANSGNTIYF.

This rearrangement joins TRBV12-5 to TRBJ2-7, with 9 bases matching TRBD2. The CDR3 has 19 amino acids. CDR1 is LGHNT, CDR2 FRNRAP, per germline. J was trimmed by 6 bases and V by 0 bases; bases with no gene match: 18. The CDR3 nucleotides read TGTGCTAGTGGTTTGGTGTCCGGCGGGGGGGCCGAGGGCGGCATCGAGCAGTACTTC. As protein: CASGLVSGGGAEGGIEQYF.

This chain joins TRBV4-2 and TRBJ2-3, with a tentative D call TRBD2 (5 bases). This CDR3 contains 13 residues. Germline CDR1 and CDR2: LGHNA and YNFKEQ. Trimming stripped 4 bases from V and 2 bases from J, with 7 bases between. The CDR3 reads CASSPRDTDTQYF. Here the CDR3 DNA reads TGTGCCAGCAGCCCCCGGGACACAGATACGCAGTATTTT.

The rearrangement joins TRBV5-6 to TRBJ1-2; TRBD1 matches 9 bases. The CDR3 loop spans 16 amino acids. Per the germline V gene, CDR1 is SGHDT and CDR2 is YYEEEE. The J segment lost 2 bases and the V segment lost 4 bases, leaving 9 bases of the junction unmatched. CDR3 amino acids: CASSPGTGSANYGYTF. CDR3 nucleotide sequence: TGTGCCAGCAGCCCCGGGACAGGGTCCGCAAACTATGGCTACACCTTC.

The chain couples TRBV6-6 to TRBJ1-3; no clear D gene. Trimming removed 7 bases from V and 1 base from J, with 8 bases in between. The CDR3 loop spans 13 amino acids. Germline V gives CDR1 MNHNY, CDR2 SVGAGI (reference sequence). The CDR3 spells CASTRESGNTIYF. DNA of the CDR3: TGTGCCAGCACCCGGGAATCTGGAAACACCATATATTTT.

This sequence joins TRBV6-5 and TRBJ1-1, with D hard to call. The CDR3 loop spans 14 amino acids. Deletions cut 5 bases from V and 4 bases from J, with 14 bases between. Per the germline V gene, CDR1 is MNHEY and CDR2 is SVGAGI. CDR3 residues: CASSATQRTTEAFF. The CDR3 nucleotides read TGTGCCAGCAGTGCGACACAGCGGACCACTGAAGCTTTCTTT.

A single count supports this clone. V usage is TRBV13 and J usage is TRBJ1-1; D is perhaps TRBD1 (6 bases). V was shortened by 7 bases and J by 3 bases, with 12 bases between the two germline ends. The CDR3 is made up of 13 amino acids. Germline CDR1 is PRHDT and CDR2 is FYEKMQ (reference sequence). CDR3 amino acids: CASIVQGYTEAFF. The CDR3 DNA sequence: TGTGCCAGCATTGTCCAGGGGTACACTGAAGCTTTCTTT.

The chain employs TRBV10-2 and TRBJ1-5; perhaps TRBD1 as D (5 bases). Deletions cut 8 bases from V and 1 base from J, with 9 bases between. The germline CDR1 and CDR2 sequences are WSHSY and SAAADI. This CDR3 comprises 13 residues. DNA for the CDR3: TGCGCCAGCCGCAGGGAAAGCAATCAGCCCCAGCATTTT. This gives the protein CASRRESNQPQHF.

The chain combines TRBV6-1 with TRBJ1-3; possible D gene TRBD1, 6 bases. V was trimmed by 7 bases and J by 7 bases, leaving 11 bases between them. Germline V gives CDR1 MNHNS, CDR2 SASEGT. The CDR3 is 12 residues long. The chain's CDR3 is CASTLTGNTIYF. In nucleotides, the CDR3 is TGTGCCAGCACCTTAACAGGGAACACCATATATTTT.

This sequence joins TRBV5-6 and TRBJ2-7; the D is unclear. V lost 4 bases, J lost 7 bases, and 18 bases lay in between. The germline CDR1 and CDR2 sequences are SGHDT and YYEEEE. The CDR3 has 14 amino acids. In DNA, the CDR3 is TGTGCCAGCAGCCTCAACGGGTACTACGGGGAGCAGTACTTC. It encodes CASSLNGYYGEQYF.

The chain recombines TRBV7-9 with TRBJ2-1; a weak D match, TRBD2 (5 bases). The germline V and J ends were trimmed by 5 bases and 1 base, with 9 bases remaining between them. This CDR3 spans 14 amino acids. The germline V gene encodes CDR1 SEHNR and CDR2 FQNEAQ (reference sequence). Here the CDR3 reads CASSTGLSYNEQFF. As DNA, the CDR3 is TGTGCCAGCAGCACCGGACTTTCCTACAATGAGCAGTTCTTC. Full variable domain (remainder filled in from reference TRBV7-9 and TRBJ2-1): DTGVSQNPRHKITKRGQNVTFRCDPISEHNRLYWYRQTLGQGPEFLTYFQNEAQLEKSRLLSDRFSAERPKGSFSTLEIQRTEQGDSAMYLCASSTGLSYNEQFFGPGTRLTVL.

J is TRBJ1-4 and V is TRBV7-9; 11 nucleotides match TRBD1. The germline V gene has CDR1 SEHNR and CDR2 FQNEAQ (reference sequence). The length of the CDR3 is 15 residues. Trimming removed 4 bases from V and 11 bases from J; junction bases left unmatched: 9. CDR3 bases: TGTGCCAGCAGCTCTCGCGGGACAGGGGGGTTTAAACTGTTTTTT. This encodes CASSSRGTGGFKLFF.

This chain uses TRBV10-3 with TRBJ2-5; D remains unclear. The CDR3 is 13 amino acids. V was clipped by 5 bases and J by 2 bases, with 9 bases between them. The germline V gene has CDR1 ENHRY and CDR2 SYGVKD. Here the CDR3 reads CAISRLQQETQYF. The CDR3 nucleotides read TGTGCCATCAGTAGACTTCAACAAGAGACCCAGTACTTC.

The chain has TRBV29-1 and TRBJ2-3; D possibly corresponds to TRBD1 (5 bases). Trimming shortened V by 6 bases and J by 7 bases, and 11 bases separated the two germline ends. CDR3 size: 11 residues. The germline CDR1 and CDR2 sequences are SQVTM and ANQGSEA. The CDR3 DNA reads TGCAGCGTGCCACAGGAAAATACGCAGTATTTT. Translated, it gives CSVPQENTQYF.

J is TRBJ2-3 and V is TRBV5-1; a possible D gene is TRBD2 (5 bases). The CDR3 runs to 16 residues. Germline V lookup: CDR1 SGHRS, CDR2 YFSETQ. V gave up 0 bases and J gave up 1 base, with 12 bases separating them. In DNA, the CDR3 is TGCGCCAGCAGCTTGGCCATCGGGGAAGGCACAGATACGCAGTATTTT. It yields the protein CASSLAIGEGTDTQYF. The whole variable domain, remainder taken from reference TRBV5-1 and TRBJ2-3, is KAGVTQTPRYLIKTRGQQVTLSCSPISGHRSVSWYQQTPGQGLQFLFEYFSETQRNKGNFPGRFSGRQFSNSRSEMNVSTLELGDSALYLCASSLAIGEGTDTQYFGPGTRLTVL.

The gene calls are TRBV11-3 and TRBJ2-7, with a weak D call TRBD2 (6 bases). This CDR3 comprises 11 residues. V shed 4 bases and J shed 7 bases, with 8 bases lying between them. The germline V gene encodes CDR1 SGHNT and CDR2 YENEEA. The chain's CDR3 is CASSSAGEQYF. CDR3 DNA sequence: TGTGCCAGCAGCTCTGCGGGGGAGCAGTACTTC.

The CDR3: CASSERTSSYNEQFF. The CDR3 region has the DNA TGTGCCAGCAGCGAGAGGACTAGTTCCTACAATGAGCAGTTCTTC. V gene TRBV9 combines with J gene TRBJ2-1; 7 bases are shared with TRBD2. The CDR3 sequence is 15 residues long. Trimming cost V 3 bases and J 1 base; bases outside gene matches: 4. From germline, CDR1 is SGDLS and CDR2 YYNGEE.

The V call is TRBV20-1, the J call TRBJ2-5; D is possibly TRBD1 (6 bases). The J call may be faulty, since TRBJ2-7 better matches the DNA end. This CDR3 contains 11 residues. The V gene's germline CDR1 is DFQATT and CDR2 SNEGSKA (reference sequence). The CDR3 sequence is CSASTGNEQYF. The DNA for the CDR3 is TGCAGTGCTAGTACAGGGAACGAGCAGTACTTC.

V and J are TRBV20-1 and TRBJ1-2; tentatively, D is TRBD1 (5 bases). This CDR3 contains 11 residues. Trimming removed 1 base at V and 8 bases at J, with 8 bases between. Germline V gene lookup returns CDR1 DFQATT and CDR2 SNEGSKA (reference sequence). The CDR3 DNA reads as TGCAGTGCTAGAGCAGGGAGGGGCTACACCTTC. Protein: CSARAGRGYTF.

The chain recombines TRBV11-3 with TRBJ1-1; D is unclear. V was clipped by 1 base and J by 4 bases, with 10 bases between them. The CDR3 has 14 amino acids. Looked up from germline, CDR1 is SGHNT and CDR2 is YENEEA. The CDR3, as DNA: TGTGCCAGCAGCTTAGCGGGATCGGGCACTGAAGCTTTCTTT. Amino acid sequence: CASSLAGSGTEAFF.